Presented here are 26 T cell receptor beta chains from one specimen sequenced in a study of T cell responses to AZD1222 COVID-19 vaccine. Some clones are missing from TCRdb's copy, which holds only in-frame ones; the method was immunoSEQ multiplex PCR. The data contain 55,000 to 75,000 clones, over 60% of them singletons. The specimen was peripheral blood, collected on day 0 of AZD1222 vaccination. The receptors shown here come from an adult in good health.

The chain employs TRBV19 and TRBJ1-1; D is undetermined. Germline V gene sequence: CDR1 LNHDA, CDR2 SQIVND (reference sequence). Trimming left V 1 base short and J 0 bases short, with 9 bases between. The CDR3 has 15 amino acids. CDR3 nucleotides: TGTGCCAGTAGTATAGGCGGCGGAATGAACACTGAAGCTTTCTTT. This gives the protein CASSIGGGMNTEAFF. Full variable domain (remainder filled in from reference TRBV19 and TRBJ1-1): DGGITQSPKYLFRKEGQNVTLSCEQNLNHDAMYWYRQDPGQGLRLIYYSQIVNDFQKGDIAEGYSVSREKKESFPLTVTSAQKNPTAFYLCASSIGGGMNTEAFFGQGTRLTVV.

This chain links TRBV14 with TRBJ1-1; 8 bases fit TRBD1. Germline V lookup: CDR1 SGHDN, CDR2 FVKESK. The CDR3 contains 15 residues. After removal of 3 bases from V and 0 bases from J, the junction contained 3 bases not matched to a gene. CDR3 coding DNA: TGTGCCAGCAGCCAGAGGGGACAGGTGAACACTGAAGCTTTCTTT. This translates into CASSQRGQVNTEAFF.

J is TRBJ1-2 and V is TRBV28; tentative D call: TRBD1 (5 bases). V shed 11 bases and J shed 2 bases, with 15 bases lying between them. Germline CDR1 is MDHEN and CDR2 is SYDVKM. The CDR3 is made up of 13 amino acids. This CDR3 is CAGGTSTNYGYTF. The CDR3 DNA follows: TGTGCCGGGGGGACGTCGACAAACTATGGCTACACCTTC.

The chain carries TRBV6-5 and TRBJ1-2, with no clear D. V shed 5 bases and J shed 2 bases, with 9 bases lying between them. CDR3 length equals 13 residues. Germline CDR1 MNHEY, CDR2 SVGAGI. CDR3 sequence: CASSLDGNYGYTF. CDR3 bases: TGTGCCAGCAGTCTGGACGGAAACTATGGCTACACCTTC.

This clone was observed a handful of times. This rearrangement joins TRBV5-4 to TRBJ1-4, with TRBD1 identical over 9 bases. From germline, CDR1 is SGHNT and CDR2 YYREEE (reference sequence). J lost 8 bases, V lost 6 bases, and 11 bases had no gene match. CDR3 length: 15 amino acids. The CDR3 is CASTDGGQGREKLFF. The CDR3 DNA is TGTGCCAGCACCGACGGAGGACAGGGGCGAGAAAAACTGTTTTTT.

The chain employs TRBV11-2 and TRBJ1-1; no clear D. CDR1 and CDR2 from the germline V gene are SGHAT and FQNNGV. The V end was cut by 4 bases, the J end by 1 base, with 10 bases between. CDR3 length: 14 amino acids. The CDR3 is CASSSLMGNTEAFF. CDR3 coding DNA: TGTGCCAGCAGCTCCTTAATGGGGAACACTGAAGCTTTCTTT. Complete variable domain (other parts from reference TRBV11-2 and TRBJ1-1): EAGVAQSPRYKIIEKRQSVAFWCNPISGHATLYWYQQILGQGPKLLIQFQNNGVVDDSQLPKDRFSAERLKGVDSTLKIQPAKLEDSAVYLCASSSLMGNTEAFFGQGTRLTVV.

The chain joins TRBV7-8 to TRBJ1-2; the D is unclear. Germline assignment: CDR1 SGHVS and CDR2 FQNEAQ. Trimming pared 5 bases from V and 4 bases from J, leaving 11 bases between. The CDR3 covers 13 residues. DNA for the CDR3: TGTGCCAGCAGCCGAAGGATTAGCTATGGCTACACCTTC. Translating it yields CASSRRISYGYTF. The full variable domain, in which reference TRBV7-8 and TRBJ1-2 provide the parts outside the CDR3, is GAGVSQSPRYKVAKRGQDVALRCDPISGHVSLFWYQQALGQGPEFLTYFQNEAQLDKSGLPSDRFFAERPEGSVSTLKIQRTQQEDSAVYLCASSRRISYGYTFGSGTRLTVV.

This clone was detected only a few times. The chain recombines TRBV6-5 with TRBJ1-1; D remains unclear. The CDR3 contains 13 residues. Germline CDR1 and CDR2: MNHEY and SVGAGI. V lost 7 bases to trimming and J lost 1 base, with 10 bases between them. This chain's CDR3 is CASIRGANTEAFF. CDR3 nucleotides: TGTGCCAGCATCCGTGGCGCGAACACTGAAGCTTTCTTT.

The CDR3 DNA reads as TGTGCCATCAGTGAAGAAGGACAGGGGGCTGGGGGCTACACCTTC. Encoded protein: CAISEEGQGAGGYTF. The V and J genes are TRBV10-3 and TRBJ1-2; 11 bases are shared with TRBD1. The germline CDR1 and CDR2 sequences are ENHRY and SYGVKD. The V gene end was trimmed by 3 bases and the J gene end by 8 bases; junction bases not matched to a gene: 8. The CDR3 contains 15 residues.

This clone was seen just once. The genes are TRBV14 and TRBJ2-7; no reliable D call. Between the trimmed V and J ends, which lost 0 bases and 2 bases, there was a span of 8 bases. Germline V lookup: CDR1 SGHDN, CDR2 FVKESK. CDR3 length equals 14 residues. Here the CDR3 reads CASSQDLAAYEQYF. CDR3 DNA: TGTGCCAGCAGCCAAGATCTGGCAGCCTACGAGCAGTACTTC.

CDR3 DNA: TGTGCCAGTAGACTCTGGACAGGGGGCGACTATGGCTACACCTTC. It is translated as CASRLWTGGDYGYTF. This chain links TRBV19 with TRBJ1-2, with 11 bases aligning to TRBD1. The CDR3 length is 15 residues. Germline V gene sequence: CDR1 LNHDA, CDR2 SQIVND (reference sequence). Trimming took 6 bases from V and 3 from J; bases not matched to a gene: 6.

The CDR3 region has the DNA TGTGCCAGCAGGTCAGGAGGGCTAGAGACCCAGTACTTC. Its translation: CASRSGGLETQYF. The rearrangement uses TRBV12-3 or TRBV12-4 and TRBJ2-5, with D tentatively TRBD2 (6 bases). V was clipped by 6 bases and J by 4 bases, with 12 bases between them. This CDR3 region has 13 residues.

This chain joins TRBV11-2 and TRBJ1-4; D is ambiguous. There are 15 residues in the CDR3. V shed 4 bases and J shed 3 bases, with 12 bases lying between them. Germline CDR1 reads SGHAT; CDR2 reads FQNNGV. CDR3 amino acids: CASSWNQGPNEKLFF. CDR3 DNA: TGTGCCAGCAGCTGGAATCAAGGGCCTAATGAAAAACTGTTTTTT. The variable domain in full, with the rest retrieved from reference TRBV11-2 and TRBJ1-4, is EAGVAQSPRYKIIEKRQSVAFWCNPISGHATLYWYQQILGQGPKLLIQFQNNGVVDDSQLPKDRFSAERLKGVDSTLKIQPAKLEDSAVYLCASSWNQGPNEKLFFGSGTQLSVL.

This clone was found once. The J gene is TRBJ1-5, the V gene TRBV5-5; no reliable D call. V lost 0 bases and J 5 bases, leaving 3 bases between the germline ends. Germline loops: CDR1 SGHKS, CDR2 YYEKEE (reference sequence). The CDR3 extends over 12 amino acids. The CDR3: CASSLGDQPQHF. DNA for the CDR3: TGTGCCAGCAGCTTGGGGGATCAGCCCCAGCATTTT.

This chain joins TRBV6-1 and TRBJ1-3; a possible D gene is TRBD1 (5 bases). The CDR3 contains 14 residues. Looked up from germline, CDR1 is MNHNS and CDR2 is SASEGT. Deletions cut 2 bases from V and 2 bases from J, with 7 bases between. In nucleotides, the CDR3 is TGTGCCAGCAGTGAACAACAGGCTGGAAACACCATATATTTT. Protein sequence: CASSEQQAGNTIYF.

This chain uses TRBV19 with TRBJ2-1; the match to TRBD2 covers 7 bases. The V segment lost 3 bases and the J segment 8 bases; nucleotides outside the gene matches: 4. Germline CDR1 reads LNHDA; CDR2 reads SQIVND (reference sequence). There are 13 residues in the CDR3. The CDR3 nucleotides are TGTGCCAGTAGTATTGCGGGGAGGGATGAGCAGTTCTTC. It is translated as CASSIAGRDEQFF.

The chain is built from TRBV6-1 and TRBJ1-4; 8 bases agree with TRBD1. The CDR3 contains 16 residues. The germline gives CDR1 MNHNS, CDR2 SASEGT. Unmatched junction bases numbered 7, after V lost 3 bases and J lost 4 bases. The CDR3 coding sequence is TGTGCCAGCAGTGAGATGGGGGGACAGGTTAATGAAAAACTGTTTTTT. Its translation: CASSEMGGQVNEKLFF.

The V gene is TRBV10-1, the J gene TRBJ2-3; perhaps TRBD2 as D (5 bases). Germline lookup yields CDR1 WNHNN and CDR2 SYGVQD (reference sequence). The CDR3 has 14 amino acids. V was cut by 3 bases and J by 6 bases, with 13 bases left in between. CDR3 sequence reads: CASSDTSGSDTQYF. The CDR3 nucleotides read TGCGCCAGCAGTGACACCTCGGGGTCTGATACGCAGTATTTT.

This clone was detected once. The chain is built from TRBV25-1 and TRBJ2-3; the match to TRBD2 covers 10 bases. The CDR3 consists of 16 residues. With 5 bases clipped from V and 3 bases from J, the junction kept 8 bases outside the gene matches. Germline-derived CDR1 and CDR2 are MGHDK and SYGVNS. The CDR3 DNA reads as TGTGCCAGCAGTAAGCGGGGGGGCGGTCGGACAGATACGCAGTATTTT. This gives the protein CASSKRGGGRTDTQYF.

As DNA, the CDR3 is TGCGCCAGCAGCTCCTACGGTGATGCTAGGGACGGCCTATACTACAATGAGCAGTTCTTC. Encoded protein: CASSSYGDARDGLYYNEQFF. The chain has TRBV5-1 and TRBJ2-1; either TRBD1 or TRBD2 may supply D (5 bases each). V lost 3 bases and J lost 3, with 28 bases in between. From germline, CDR1 is SGHRS and CDR2 YFSETQ. The CDR3 spans 20 residues.

For this clone: The junction does not match germline at one end; this may be a read error. The rearrangement uses TRBV7-7 and TRBJ2-7; D gene uncertain. The CDR3 covers 13 residues. Germline values: CDR1 SSHAT, CDR2 FNYEAQ (reference sequence). Here the CDR3 DNA reads TGTGCTAGCAGCCTTGACGGTCCCGCCGAGCAGTACTTC. Amino acids: CASSLDGPAEQYF.

This chain links TRBV6-5 with TRBJ1-2; D call uncertain. Germline-derived CDR1 and CDR2 are MNHEY and SVGAGI. The CDR3 runs 12 residues. V lost 8 bases to trimming and J lost 3 bases, with 10 bases between them. The CDR3 reads CASLFRDYGYTF. For the CDR3, the DNA is TGTGCCAGCCTTTTCCGGGACTATGGCTACACCTTC.

This sequence joins TRBV5-1 and TRBJ2-7; TRBD1 aligns across 8 bases. V shed 1 base, J shed 4 bases, and the junction held 4 bases outside the gene matches. From germline, CDR1 is SGHRS and CDR2 YFSETQ. The CDR3 runs to 14 residues. CDR3: CASSLMTGEYEQYF. CDR3 in DNA: TGCGCCAGCAGCTTGATGACAGGGGAGTACGAGCAGTACTTC.

The rearrangement links TRBV7-9 to TRBJ1-2, with D uncertain. V was trimmed by 6 bases and J by 1 base, leaving 6 bases between them. Germline V gene sequence: CDR1 SEHNR, CDR2 FQNEAQ (reference sequence). The CDR3 totals 12 residues. CDR3 protein: CASRALNYGYTF. DNA of the CDR3: TGTGCCAGCAGGGCCCTTAACTATGGCTACACCTTC.

The chain carries TRBV28 and TRBJ2-5; 10 bases match TRBD1. The ends lost 5 bases at V and 4 bases at J; junction bases unmatched: 7. The CDR3 spans 15 residues. CDR1 and CDR2 from the germline V gene are MDHEN and SYDVKM. DNA for the CDR3: TGTGCCAGCAGTAGAGCGGGACAGGGGCGAGAGACCCAGTACTTC. Protein product: CASSRAGQGRETQYF.

The V call is TRBV6-4, the J call TRBJ1-2; the match to TRBD1 covers 7 bases. Germline V gene sequence: CDR1 MRHNA, CDR2 SNTAGT. V lost 3 bases, J lost 4 bases, and 2 bases stayed unmatched. This CDR3 is built from 13 residues. The CDR3 is CASSESGGYGYTF. CDR3 sequence (DNA): TGTGCCAGCAGTGAATCAGGGGGCTATGGCTACACCTTC.